Listed below are T cell receptor beta chains from one sample, sequenced in a study of blood T cell repertoires in COVID-19. The table came from immunoSEQ multiplex PCR; TCRdb's copy has only in-frame clones and leaves some out. The table has under 200,000 clones, 88% seen once; the top ten hold around 2%. Material for sequencing was peripheral blood. The receptors were gathered from a man aged 45-65 years who had recovered from COVID-19. Both conserved end residues are trimmed from each CDR3. The size of a clone is reported for some rows only, either as once, few or many, or as a class for expanded clones.

abundance | v_gene | CDR3aa
- | TRBV18 | ASSPMQGAGTEAF
- | TRBV3-1/TRBV3-2 | ASSQRGGGSEQY
- | TRBV28 | ASSGLRQGGPY
- | TRBV5-6 | ASTRTGGGYGYT
once | TRBV2 | ASRRTGLSYGYT
- | TRBV7-9 | ASSKGPGQGNYEQY
- | TRBV27 | ASSLSGGRSGYEQY
- | TRBV15 | ATSGRDRGTYGYT
- | TRBV7-9 | ASSQGTGGNSPLH
- | TRBV7-9 | ASSSLADRGGGYT
- | TRBV5-4 | ASSLWTGDNSPLH
- | TRBV6-6 | ASSRMPQGANNSPLH
- | TRBV9 | ASSVALDTQY
- | TRBV7-3 | ASSATGAYNSPLH
- | TRBV28 | ASSFKGAGEKLF
- | TRBV11-2 | ASSFKGLRLDTQY
- | TRBV7-2 | ASSPLGEGQGSNQPQH
- | TRBV7-8 | ASSLLGLAGGWNEQY
- | TRBV6-1 | ASSEQVGAVYEQY
- | TRBV3-1/TRBV3-2 | ASSLGQGSYGYT
- | TRBV6-4 | ASSETGDTDTQY
- | TRBV19 | ASSGRDPYEQY
- | TRBV11-2 | ASSLGRVGGDGETQY
- | TRBV9 | ASSVVGRASGNTIY
- | TRBV7-6 | ASSLVRNSPLH
- | TRBV5-4 | ASSSPKGENTIY
- | TRBV14 | ASSQGQGNEQF
- | TRBV3-1/TRBV3-2 | ASSQVGGGTYT
- | TRBV9 | ASSVVSAGSTYNEQF
- | TRBV25-1 | ASKGDIAVRKLF
few | TRBV27 | ASSSGGRLYEQY
- | TRBV30 | AWSVRVGELF
- | TRBV6-6 | ASSPREGIPSNQPQH